The source of this T cell receptor (beta chain) is a study of shared clonotypes between healthy human individuals. The study, taken as a whole, reports: For sorted subsets, rarefaction showed incomplete sequencing despite large depth.

The assay ran at deep level. Profiled with immunoSEQ multiplex PCR; TCRdb holds only in-frame clones, not every one. The profile shows around 700,000 clones, about two thirds of them singletons. Comments on this clone: Its target is not known.

Germline V gene data show CDR1 as ENHRY and CDR2 as SYGVKD. V lost 9 bases and J 0 bases, leaving 4 bases between the germline ends. CDR3 length: 11 residues. The V gene is TRBV10-3, the J gene TRBJ2-3; D is ambiguous. This clonotype was sampled from a woman aged 25-40 years in good health. The sample consisted of memory CD4+ T cells sorted from blood. As to subset: CD45RA-negative fraction. The CDR3 protein is CAIASTDTQYF. CDR3 in DNA: TGTGCCATAGCTAGCACAGATACGCAGTATTTT.